Listed here are 15 T cell receptor beta chains from one sample, sequenced in a study of T cell responses to AZD1222 COVID-19 vaccine. Sequencing used immunoSEQ multiplex PCR; TCRdb keeps in-frame clones, though not all of them. This table lists 150,000 or so clones. Source material: peripheral blood. The receptor set was obtained from an adult in good health.

The chain has TRBV29-1 and TRBJ2-7, with 7 nucleotides matching TRBD1. CDR1 is SQVTM and CDR2 is ANQGSEA in the germline V gene. The CDR3 has 13 residues. V shed 5 bases and J 5 bases; nucleotides not matched to a gene: 9. DNA for the CDR3: TGCAGCGTTTCTATAACAGGGGAAGACGAGCAGTACTTC. Protein: CSVSITGEDEQYF.

The chain couples TRBV11-3 to TRBJ2-3; 7 bases match TRBD1. Germline loops: CDR1 SGHNT, CDR2 YENEEA. This CDR3 has 14 residues. The V and J ends lost 4 bases and 5 bases, in that order; junction bases with no gene match: 6. CDR3 amino acids: CASSYRRDRDTQYF. Written as DNA, the CDR3 is TGTGCCAGCAGCTACCGCCGGGACAGAGATACGCAGTATTTT.

This chain links TRBV30 with TRBJ1-2; 11 bases are a match to TRBD1. J was trimmed by 4 bases and V by 3 bases; bases with no gene match: 7. The germline V gene encodes CDR1 GTSNPN and CDR2 SVGIG (reference sequence). The CDR3 spans 15 residues. In nucleotides, the CDR3 is TGTGCCTGGAGCCCCGGGACAGGGGGAATCTATGGCTACACCTTC. It encodes CAWSPGTGGIYGYTF.

The genes are TRBV6-7 and TRBJ1-6, with D uncertain. TRBV6-7 is identified as an open reading frame with a role that is uncertain. This CDR3 contains 15 residues. This CDR3 is CPHSTRGTAYSPLHF. The CDR3 bases are TGTCCTCACTCAACTCGGGGAACAGCTTATTCACCCCTCCACTTT.

This chain connects TRBV29-1 to TRBJ1-1; D may be TRBD1 (5 bases). Germline CDR1 reads SQVTM; CDR2 reads ANQGSEA. Trimming shortened V by 1 base and J by 1 base, and 7 bases separated the two germline ends. This CDR3 region has 13 residues. CDR3 DNA sequence: TGCAGCGTTGAAGGTGACAGGAACACTGAAGCTTTCTTT. Protein sequence: CSVEGDRNTEAFF. Variable domain in full (rest from reference TRBV29-1 and TRBJ1-1): SAVISQKPSRDICQRGTSLTIQCQVDSQVTMMFWYRQQPGQSLTLIATANQGSEATYESGFVIDKFPISRPNLTFSTLTVSNMSPEDSSIYLCSVEGDRNTEAFFGQGTRLTVV.

V gene TRBV7-9 combines with J gene TRBJ2-3, with a tentative D call TRBD1 (5 bases). This CDR3 has 15 residues. Germline V lookup: CDR1 SEHNR, CDR2 FQNEAQ (reference sequence). With 2 bases removed from V and 2 bases from J, the gap between germline ends came to 11 bases. CDR3 protein: CASSLSPRATDTQYF. DNA of the CDR3: TGTGCCAGCAGCTTAAGTCCCAGGGCCACAGATACGCAGTATTTT.

The V call is TRBV6-6, the J call TRBJ1-3, with D hard to call. In germline, CDR1 is MNHNY, CDR2 SVGAGI (reference sequence). Trimming left V 6 bases short and J 1 base short, with 16 bases between. CDR3 length equals 16 residues. CDR3 coding DNA: TGTGCCAGCAGGGGCGACGTCGGGTCATCTGGAAACACCATATATTTT. This gives the protein CASRGDVGSSGNTIYF.

The chain employs TRBV19 and TRBJ1-6; D not resolved. CDR3 length: 11 amino acids. V shed 6 bases and J shed 7 bases, with 4 bases lying between them. In germline, CDR1 is LNHDA, CDR2 SQIVND (reference sequence). The CDR3 DNA follows: TGTGCCAGTAGAGGGAATTCACCCCTCCACTTT. Translating gives CASRGNSPLHF.

The J gene is TRBJ1-1, the V gene TRBV3-1 (or the pseudogene TRBV3-2); 7 bases match TRBD1. CDR3 size: 13 residues. V shed 3 bases and J 10 bases; nucleotides not matched to a gene: 8. CDR1 and CDR2 from the germline V gene are LGHDT and YNNKEL (reference sequence). The CDR3 DNA reads TGTGCCAGCAGCCAGGGGGACAGTCTGTCAGCTTTCTTT. Translation gives CASSQGDSLSAFF.

The CDR3 protein is CASSNSGQIPLANYGYTF. For the CDR3, the DNA is TGTGCCAGCAGCAACTCCGGACAGATTCCACTAGCTAACTATGGCTACACCTTC. The V and J genes are TRBV7-9 and TRBJ1-2, with D possibly being TRBD1 (6 bases). The CDR3 totals 18 residues. CDR1 SEHNR and CDR2 FQNEAQ come from the germline V gene (reference sequence). The V end lost 5 bases, the J end lost 0 bases, and 22 bases lay between the germline ends.

This chain uses TRBV10-3 with TRBJ1-1, with D unclear. CDR3 size: 13 residues. Germline V gives CDR1 ENHRY, CDR2 SYGVKD. The germline V and J ends were trimmed by 3 bases and 7 bases, with 12 bases remaining between them. The CDR3 DNA reads TGTGCCATCAGTGAAACTCCAGACATTGAAGCTTTCTTT. Translating it yields CAISETPDIEAFF.

This chain connects TRBV7-6 to TRBJ1-4; 8 bases are shared with TRBD1. Trimming at V came to 5 bases and at J to 7 bases, leaving 9 bases not matched to a gene. The CDR3 runs to 15 residues. Germline V gene data show CDR1 as SGHVS and CDR2 as FNYEAQ. For the CDR3, the DNA is TGTGCCAGCAGCGGAGGGACAGGCGGGGGTGAAAAACTGTTTTTT. Amino acids: CASSGGTGGGEKLFF. Looking up the rest from reference TRBV7-6 and TRBJ1-4 gives the full variable domain: GAGVSQSPRYKVTKRGQDVALRCDPISGHVSLYWYRQALGQGPEFLTYFNYEAQQDKSGLPNDRFSAERPEGSISTLTIQRTEQRDSAMYRCASSGGTGGGEKLFFGSGTQLSVL.

CDR3 DNA: TGTGCCAGCTCACCACAAAGCAGAGGAAGGAGAATGAACACTGAAGCTTTCTTT. As protein: CASSPQSRGRRMNTEAFF. The chain joins TRBV18 to TRBJ1-1; D uncertain. The V gene lost 1 base and the J gene lost 0 bases, with 18 bases spanning the gap. This CDR3 contains 18 residues. Germline CDR1 reads KGHSH; CDR2 reads LQKENI.

The chain is built from TRBV25-1 and TRBJ1-1, with D possibly being TRBD1 (5 bases). V was cut by 8 bases and J by 3 bases, with 16 bases left in between. The CDR3 is 14 residues long. Germline V CDR1 and CDR2: MGHDK, SYGVNS. Here the CDR3 reads CASRAQGGDTEAFF. DNA of the CDR3: TGTGCCAGCCGCGCGCAGGGTGGGGACACTGAAGCTTTCTTT.

The V gene is TRBV5-4, the J gene TRBJ1-1; 10 positions match TRBD1. V trimming: 1 base; J trimming: 1 base; junction bases outside the gene matches: 7. Germline values: CDR1 SGHNT, CDR2 YYREEE (reference sequence). This CDR3 has 17 amino acids. This CDR3 reads CASSLRQGAKGNTEAFF. For the CDR3, the DNA is TGTGCCAGCAGCTTGCGACAGGGGGCGAAGGGGAACACTGAAGCTTTCTTT. Full variable domain (rest looked up from reference TRBV5-4 and TRBJ1-1): ETGVTQSPTHLIKTRGQQVTLRCSSQSGHNTVSWYQQALGQGPQFIFQYYREEENGRGNFPPRFSGLQFPNYSSELNVNALELDDSALYLCASSLRQGAKGNTEAFFGQGTRLTVV.